This T cell receptor beta chain originates from a study of OX40 agonist ivuxolimab in advanced cancers. Study as a whole: Age averaged around 54 years (range roughly 23 to 79), and 70% to 85% were male. Of the participants, around 39% had some prior anti-PD-1, anti-PD-L1 or anti-CTLA-4 therapy, which was allowed. Study outcomes and limitations: Averaging showed that CD8+ T cells had more expanded clones than CD4+ did.

Comment on this clone: The antigen is not known.

Here immunoSEQ multiplex PCR was the method, and the copy in TCRdb shows in-frame clones only, minus some. Of about 27,000 clones in the sample, roughly 79% were seen once. Looked up from germline, CDR1 is SQVTM and CDR2 is ANQGSEA. The CDR3 is 15 amino acids. V lost 3 bases and J lost 2, with 17 bases in between. Sampling times: baseline, cycle 4 day 1, cycle 7 day 1. This receptor was obtained from an adult with an advanced solid tumor such as melanoma, head and neck, liver or kidney cancer. The starting material was CD4+ or CD8+ T cells sorted from blood, obtained in a trial of the OX40 agonist ivuxolimab. This sequence joins TRBV29-1 and TRBJ2-7; D is possibly TRBD1 or TRBD2 (5 bases each). CDR3 coding DNA: TGCAGCGTTGACGCTGAGACAGAGGAGGCCTACGAGCAGTACTTC. It yields the protein CSVDAETEEAYEQYF.